These T cell receptor beta chains were read from a single sample in a study of blood T cell repertoires in COVID-19. This table comes from immunoSEQ multiplex PCR, and its TCRdb copy is limited to in-frame clones, with some not included. The table shows 290,000 or so clones, with approximately 89% occurring only once. The specimen was PBMCs or T cells enriched from blood (not recorded which). These receptors were obtained from a woman aged 18-29 years who had recovered from COVID-19. CDR3s include the opening cysteine and the closing phenylalanine or tryptophan. A D gene is named only where the DNA matches it firmly. Size is omitted from some rows. Given values are once, few, many or a class for expanded clones.

v_call: TRBV28
clone_size: -
j_call: TRBJ2-2
d_call: TRBD1
cdr3_nt: TGTGCCAGCAGTTCAGGACAGGGTTACTCACTTAACACCGGGGAGCTGTTTTTT
cdr3_aa: CASSSGQGYSLNTGELFF

v_call: TRBV3-1/TRBV3-2
clone_size: -
j_call: TRBJ2-5
d_call: -
cdr3_nt: TGTGCCAGCTCAATAGCGGACGGGGAGACCCAGTACTTC
cdr3_aa: CASSIADGETQYF

v_call: TRBV7-9
clone_size: -
j_call: TRBJ1-2
d_call: -
cdr3_nt: TGTGCCAGCAGCCCGACCGCCAGGGCGAACTATGGCTACACCTTC
cdr3_aa: CASSPTARANYGYTF

v_call: TRBV15
clone_size: -
j_call: TRBJ2-7
d_call: -
cdr3_nt: TGTGCCACCAGCAGGGCCTCGTTCCGAGGCGAGCAGTACTTC
cdr3_aa: CATSRASFRGEQYF

v_call: TRBV10-1
clone_size: -
j_call: TRBJ1-1
d_call: -
cdr3_nt: TGCGCCACCTCGCGTGAGATAAACACTGAAGCTTTCTTT
cdr3_aa: CATSREINTEAFF

v_call: TRBV12-3/TRBV12-4
clone_size: -
j_call: TRBJ2-7
d_call: -
cdr3_nt: TGTGCCAGCACCTCGGACTCATACGAGCAGTACTTC
cdr3_aa: CASTSDSYEQYF

v_call: TRBV6-5
clone_size: -
j_call: TRBJ1-2
d_call: TRBD1
cdr3_nt: TGTGCCAGCTCGACAGGGGCTAACTATGGCTACACCTTC
cdr3_aa: CASSTGANYGYTF

v_call: TRBV27
clone_size: -
j_call: TRBJ2-5
d_call: -
cdr3_nt: TGCGCCAGCAGCCCCACCGTCAGAAAAGAGACCCAGTACTTC
cdr3_aa: CASSPTVRKETQYF

v_call: TRBV5-1
clone_size: -
j_call: TRBJ1-6
d_call: -
cdr3_nt: TGCGCCAGCAGCTTGGTGGCAGGGAATTCACCCCTCCACTTT
cdr3_aa: CASSLVAGNSPLHF

v_call: TRBV27
clone_size: once
j_call: TRBJ2-7
d_call: TRBD1
cdr3_nt: TGTGCCAGCAGTGACAGGGGGCCGTATGAGGAGCAGTACTTC
cdr3_aa: CASSDRGPYEEQYF

v_call: TRBV28
clone_size: -
j_call: TRBJ2-1
d_call: TRBD2
cdr3_nt: TGTGCCAGCAGTTTAGCGGGGGGGCCTCATGAGCAGTTCTTC
cdr3_aa: CASSLAGGPHEQFF

v_call: TRBV4-1
clone_size: -
j_call: TRBJ1-5
d_call: TRBD1
cdr3_nt: TGCGCCAGCAGCCAAGGACAGGGGGCGAATCAGCCCCAGCATTTT
cdr3_aa: CASSQGQGANQPQHF

v_call: TRBV6-6
clone_size: few
j_call: TRBJ1-3
d_call: TRBD1
cdr3_nt: TGTGCCAGCAGCCACACTACAGGGGGCTCAGGAAACACCATATATTTT
cdr3_aa: CASSHTTGGSGNTIYF

v_call: TRBV11-3
clone_size: -
j_call: TRBJ2-1
d_call: TRBD2
cdr3_nt: TGTGCCAGCAGCTTACGCGGCGGGAGCTCCGCAGGGTACAATGAGCAGTTCTTC
cdr3_aa: CASSLRGGSSAGYNEQFF

v_call: TRBV29-1
clone_size: once
j_call: TRBJ2-1
d_call: TRBD1
cdr3_nt: TGCAGCGCGATTGGACAGGCCAGGTATGAGCAGTTCTTC
cdr3_aa: CSAIGQARYEQFF

v_call: TRBV24-1
clone_size: -
j_call: TRBJ2-7
d_call: TRBD2
cdr3_nt: TGTGCCACCAGCGGACTAGCGGGTGCCTACGAGCAGTACTTC
cdr3_aa: CATSGLAGAYEQYF

v_call: TRBV19
clone_size: -
j_call: TRBJ1-1
d_call: -
cdr3_nt: TGTGCCAGTAGCCTCGGCCCGGGAGGGTTGAACACTGAAGCTTTCTTT
cdr3_aa: CASSLGPGGLNTEAFF

v_call: TRBV23-1
clone_size: -
j_call: TRBJ2-1
d_call: TRBD1
cdr3_nt: TGCGCCAGCACCTTACGGACAGGGGTCGGTCATGAGCAGTTCTTC
cdr3_aa: CASTLRTGVGHEQFF

v_call: TRBV6-5
clone_size: -
j_call: TRBJ2-2
d_call: -
cdr3_nt: TGTGCCAGCAGTTACGGGGCGGCCGGGGAGCTGTTTTTT
cdr3_aa: CASSYGAAGELFF

v_call: TRBV9
clone_size: few
j_call: TRBJ1-1
d_call: -
cdr3_nt: TGTGCCAGCAGCGGGGTCTGGGGCGACACTGAAGCTTTCTTT
cdr3_aa: CASSGVWGDTEAFF

v_call: TRBV7-2
clone_size: -
j_call: TRBJ2-3
d_call: -
cdr3_nt: TGTGCCAGCAGCAACGCCAGGGTGCAAGGCGGTACGCAGTATTTT
cdr3_aa: CASSNARVQGGTQYF

v_call: TRBV24-1
clone_size: -
j_call: TRBJ2-1
d_call: TRBD2
cdr3_nt: TGTGCCACCGGTGCGGGGGTTGCTGAGCAGTTCTTC
cdr3_aa: CATGAGVAEQFF

v_call: TRBV5-1
clone_size: -
j_call: TRBJ2-7
d_call: -
cdr3_nt: TGCGCCAGCACGGTCGGGGGGCTCAGCGAGCAGTACTTC
cdr3_aa: CASTVGGLSEQYF

v_call: TRBV7-6
clone_size: -
j_call: TRBJ2-3
d_call: -
cdr3_nt: TGTGCCAGCAGCGCACTAGCTAGATACACAGATACGCAGTATTTT
cdr3_aa: CASSALARYTDTQYF

v_call: TRBV28
clone_size: -
j_call: TRBJ2-7
d_call: -
cdr3_nt: TGTGCCAGCAGTGTAACCTACGAGCAGTACTTC
cdr3_aa: CASSVTYEQYF

v_call: TRBV3-1/TRBV3-2
clone_size: -
j_call: TRBJ1-1
d_call: -
cdr3_nt: TGTGCCAGCCGTCATTCACTAGGGTACACTGAAGCTTTCTTT
cdr3_aa: CASRHSLGYTEAFF

v_call: TRBV2
clone_size: -
j_call: TRBJ2-3
d_call: -
cdr3_nt: TGTGCCAGCAGTGATCCGGGTCGTATTAGCACAGATACGCAGTATTTT
cdr3_aa: CASSDPGRISTDTQYF

v_call: TRBV9
clone_size: -
j_call: TRBJ2-2
d_call: -
cdr3_nt: TGTGCCAGCACCCCAGGGTTTACCGGGGAGCTGTTTTTT
cdr3_aa: CASTPGFTGELFF